Presented here are 17 T cell receptor beta chains from one specimen sequenced in a study of CD8 T cells in ankylosing spondylitis. TCRdb ran MiXCR on the 5' RACE reads and lists one entry per CDR3 protein. Of just under 550,000 distinct CDR3 sequences listed, approximately 11% are singletons. Study findings and constraints: In ankylosing spondylitis blood, a motif of about 8 highly homologous TCR beta variants appeared characteristic.

Antigen specificity for these receptors is unknown. Sequences were obtained from blood, either unsorted or a sorted T cell fraction (not recorded which). All receptors come from a male donor with ankylosing spondylitis.

This clonotype was counted only a few times. The chain joins TRBV29-1 to TRBJ1-5; 7 nucleotides agree with TRBD1. V lost 6 bases, J lost 10 bases, and 12 bases stayed unmatched. The CDR3 totals 13 residues. CDR1 and CDR2 (germline): SQVTM, ANQGSEA. CDR3 loop: CSVAGGGQQPQHF. The CDR3 region has the DNA TGCAGCGTCGCTGGTGGGGGACAGCAACCCCAGCATTTT.

The CDR3 sequence is CSARTLGGHGYTF. The CDR3 DNA follows: TGCAGTGCCAGGACGCTAGGGGGCCATGGCTACACCTTC. The chain recombines TRBV20-1 with TRBJ1-2, with 7 bases that match TRBD1. The V and J ends lost 6 bases and 6 bases, in that order; junction bases with no gene match: 10. This CDR3 comprises 13 residues. Germline V CDR1 and CDR2: DFQATT, SNEGSKA (reference sequence).

In its sample, this clonotype was seen many times. The chain recombines TRBV25-1 with TRBJ2-3; no reliable D call. Deletions cut 1 base from V and 4 bases from J, with 12 bases between. The germline gives CDR1 MGHDK, CDR2 SYGVNS. The CDR3 loop spans 15 amino acids. CDR3 protein: CASSELFSGADTQYF. CDR3 nucleotide sequence: TGTGCCAGCAGTGAATTATTTTCGGGTGCAGATACGCAGTATTTT.

This clonotype was seen a few times. The chain has TRBV5-6 and TRBJ2-7; 12 positions agree with TRBD2. The V segment lost 3 bases and the J segment 4 bases; nucleotides outside the gene matches: 5. CDR3 length equals 15 residues. Germline-derived CDR1 and CDR2 are SGHDT and YYEEEE. CDR3 coding DNA: TGTGCCAGCAGCTCACCGACTAGCGGGAGATACGAGCAGTACTTC. It encodes CASSSPTSGRYEQYF.

This chain links TRBV12-3 or TRBV12-4 with TRBJ2-7; no firm D call. Trimming took off 3 bases at V and 6 bases at J, with 9 bases between the two ends. The CDR3 is made up of 12 amino acids. CDR3 in DNA: TGTGCCAGCAGTTTCCAGCGAAGCGAGCAGTACTTC. Translation: CASSFQRSEQYF.

The table lists this clonotype with many counts. The rearrangement joins TRBV5-1 to TRBJ2-7; 9 nucleotides agree with TRBD1. Germline loops: CDR1 SGHRS, CDR2 YFSETQ. This CDR3 contains 16 residues. V was pared by 2 bases and J by 6 bases, with 12 bases of the junction left unmatched. The CDR3 DNA follows: TGCGCCAGCAGCTTTACGCCAGGACAGGGGATAGCCGAGCAGTACTTC. It specifies CASSFTPGQGIAEQYF.

For the CDR3, the DNA is TGTGCCAGTAGTCTCGAAGGGGGTCTGGGGGCCAACGTCCTGACTTTC. It yields the protein CASSLEGGLGANVLTF. The chain has TRBV19 and TRBJ2-6, with a possible D match to TRBD1 (6 bases). V dropped 5 bases and J dropped 4 bases, with 15 bases sitting between them. This CDR3 is built from 16 residues. Germline lookup yields CDR1 LNHDA and CDR2 SQIVND (reference sequence).

The chain is built from TRBV28 and TRBJ2-1; possible D gene TRBD1, 5 bases. Germline CDR1 and CDR2: MDHEN and SYDVKM. The CDR3 contains 16 residues. V was pared by 5 bases and J by 5 bases, with 19 bases between. The CDR3 nucleotides read TGTGCCAGCAGTACGGACACTCTCCAGGGTAACAATGAGCAGTTCTTC. Its protein is CASSTDTLQGNNEQFF. The entire variable domain, with the rest obtained from reference TRBV28 and TRBJ2-1, is as follows: DVKVTQSSRYLVKRTGEKVFLECVQDMDHENMFWYRQDPGLGLRLIYFSYDVKMKEKGDIPEGYSVSREKKERFSLILESASTNQTSMYLCASSTDTLQGNNEQFFGPGTRLTVL.

The rearrangement links TRBV7-2 to TRBJ2-1; TRBD2 agrees at 7 bases. This CDR3 has 14 residues. The germline V gene encodes CDR1 SGHTA and CDR2 FQGNSA. V was clipped by 3 bases and J by 7 bases; unmatched bases: 6. CDR3 DNA sequence: TGTGCCAGCAGCTTGGCGGGAGACTGGAATGAGCAGTTCTTC. This gives the protein CASSLAGDWNEQFF.

This chain connects TRBV7-2 to TRBJ1-1; 7 bases fit TRBD1. The germline CDR1 and CDR2 sequences are SGHTA and FQGNSA. CDR3 size: 15 residues. Trimming cost V 4 bases and J 4 bases; bases outside gene matches: 9. CDR3 bases: TGTGCCAGCAGCTCGACCGCCCCAGGGGGCACTGAAGCTTTCTTT. Protein sequence: CASSSTAPGGTEAFF.

This sequence joins TRBV2 and TRBJ2-7, with D possibly being TRBD2 (5 bases). Trimming removed 6 bases at V and 7 bases at J, with 13 bases between. Germline CDR1 and CDR2: SNHLY and FYNNEI. The CDR3 runs to 12 residues. The CDR3 reads CASSGGGSEQYF. CDR3 bases: TGTGCCAGCAGCGGCGGTGGGAGTGAGCAGTACTTC.

This clonotype came up a few times. J is TRBJ2-3 and V is TRBV20-1, with 10 bases aligning to TRBD2. The junction had 4 bases not matched to a gene; V was cut back by 5 bases and J by 2 bases. CDR3 length: 14 residues. Per germline, CDR1 DFQATT and CDR2 SNEGSKA (reference sequence). The CDR3 is CSALAGGFTDTQYF. CDR3 DNA sequence: TGCAGTGCTTTAGCGGGAGGTTTCACAGATACGCAGTATTTT.

This clonotype was seen a handful of times. The chain recombines TRBV7-8 with TRBJ2-5; 7 bases fit TRBD2. V dropped 1 base and J dropped 4; count of bases not matched to a gene: 9. The CDR3 covers 16 residues. Germline V lookup: CDR1 SGHVS, CDR2 FQNEAQ. The CDR3 DNA reads as TGTGCCAGCAGCTTAGAGGGACTAACCTACGGAGAGACCCAGTACTTC. Translating gives CASSLEGLTYGETQYF. Supplemented by reference TRBV7-8 and TRBJ2-5, the full variable domain reads GAGVSQSPRYKVAKRGQDVALRCDPISGHVSLFWYQQALGQGPEFLTYFQNEAQLDKSGLPSDRFFAERPEGSVSTLKIQRTQQEDSAVYLCASSLEGLTYGETQYFGPGTRLLVL.

This clonotype turned up a few times. The rearrangement links TRBV5-1 to TRBJ2-2; no clear D. This CDR3 comprises 13 residues. Per germline, CDR1 SGHRS and CDR2 YFSETQ. V dropped 8 bases and J dropped 6 bases, with 14 bases sitting between them. In nucleotides, the CDR3 is TGCGCCAGTGCCACTTCTCCGCCCGGGGAGCTGTTTTTT. This encodes CASATSPPGELFF. Filled out from reference TRBV5-1 and TRBJ2-2, the complete variable domain reads KAGVTQTPRYLIKTRGQQVTLSCSPISGHRSVSWYQQTPGQGLQFLFEYFSETQRNKGNFPGRFSGRQFSNSRSEMNVSTLELGDSALYLCASATSPPGELFFGEGSRLTVL.

This clonotype has just a few counts. The chain recombines TRBV29-1 with TRBJ2-1; 7 bases fit TRBD2. This CDR3 comprises 14 residues. Trimming took 6 bases from V and 4 from J; bases not matched to a gene: 9. The germline V gene has CDR1 SQVTM and CDR2 ANQGSEA. CDR3 coding DNA: TGCAGCGTCGGGTGGGGCGGGGGATACAATGAGCAGTTCTTC. Translation gives CSVGWGGGYNEQFF.

This rearrangement joins TRBV28 to TRBJ2-5; TRBD1 is a possible D gene (6 bases). The length of the CDR3 is 13 residues. V lost 6 bases and J 5 bases, leaving 13 bases between the germline ends. The germline gives CDR1 MDHEN, CDR2 SYDVKM. The CDR3 is CASSPRGLETQYF. The CDR3 DNA sequence: TGTGCCAGCAGCCCGAGGGGGTTGGAGACCCAGTACTTC.

This clonotype was seen more than once but under ten times. The chain links TRBV29-1 to TRBJ1-1; D remains ambiguous. The germline V gene has CDR1 SQVTM and CDR2 ANQGSEA. The CDR3 consists of 14 residues. V was cut by 3 bases and J by 0 bases, with 11 bases left in between. The CDR3 DNA follows: TGCAGCGTTGATGGTGGATCCTTGAACACTGAAGCTTTCTTT. This encodes CSVDGGSLNTEAFF.